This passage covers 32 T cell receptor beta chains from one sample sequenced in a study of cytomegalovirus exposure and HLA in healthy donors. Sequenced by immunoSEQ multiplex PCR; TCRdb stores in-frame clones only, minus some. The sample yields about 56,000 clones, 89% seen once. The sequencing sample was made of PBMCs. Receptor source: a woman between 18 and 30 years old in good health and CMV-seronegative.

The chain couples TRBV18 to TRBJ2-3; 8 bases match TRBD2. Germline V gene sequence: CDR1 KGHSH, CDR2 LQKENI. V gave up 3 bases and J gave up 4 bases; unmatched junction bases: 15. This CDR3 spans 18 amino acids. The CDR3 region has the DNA TGTGCCAGCTCACCTACCGGGGGGGGCCGTAAGTATGCAGATACGCAGTATTTT. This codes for CASSPTGGGRKYADTQYF.

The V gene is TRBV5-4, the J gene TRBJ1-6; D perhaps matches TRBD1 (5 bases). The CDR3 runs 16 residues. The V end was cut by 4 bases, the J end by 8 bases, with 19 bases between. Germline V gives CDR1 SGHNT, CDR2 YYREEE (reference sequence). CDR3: CASSRGLTGGDSPLHF. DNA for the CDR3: TGTGCCAGCAGCCGGGGACTAACTGGGGGGGATTCACCCCTCCACTTT.

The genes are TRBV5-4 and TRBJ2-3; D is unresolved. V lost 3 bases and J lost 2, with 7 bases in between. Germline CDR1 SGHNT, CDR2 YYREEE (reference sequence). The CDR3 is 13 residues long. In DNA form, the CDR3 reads TGTGCCAGCAGCTCGCAGAACACAGATACGCAGTATTTT. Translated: CASSSQNTDTQYF.

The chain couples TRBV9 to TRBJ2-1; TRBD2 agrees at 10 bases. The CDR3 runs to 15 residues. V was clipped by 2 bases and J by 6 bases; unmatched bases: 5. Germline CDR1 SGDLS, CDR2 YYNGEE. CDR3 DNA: TGTGCCAGCAGCGTTAGCGGGAGGATTGCCAATGAGCAGTTCTTC. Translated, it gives CASSVSGRIANEQFF. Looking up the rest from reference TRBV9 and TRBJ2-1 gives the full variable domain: DSGVTQTPKHLITATGQRVTLRCSPRSGDLSVYWYQQSLDQGLQFLIQYYNGEERAKGNILERFSAQQFPDLHSELNLSSLELGDSALYFCASSVSGRIANEQFFGPGTRLTVL.

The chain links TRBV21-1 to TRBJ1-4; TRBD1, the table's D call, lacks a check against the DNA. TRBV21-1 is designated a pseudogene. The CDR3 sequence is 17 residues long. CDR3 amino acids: CASSKWVVGLANEKLFF. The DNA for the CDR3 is TGTGCCAGCAGCAAATGGGTCGTGGGGCTTGCTAATGAAAAACTGTTTTTT.

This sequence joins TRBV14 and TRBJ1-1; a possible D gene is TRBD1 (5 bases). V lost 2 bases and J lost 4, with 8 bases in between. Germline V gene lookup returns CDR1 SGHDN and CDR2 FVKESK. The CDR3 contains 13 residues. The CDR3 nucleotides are TGTGCCAGCAGCCAATTCCAGGGCACTGAAGCTTTCTTT. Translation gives CASSQFQGTEAFF.

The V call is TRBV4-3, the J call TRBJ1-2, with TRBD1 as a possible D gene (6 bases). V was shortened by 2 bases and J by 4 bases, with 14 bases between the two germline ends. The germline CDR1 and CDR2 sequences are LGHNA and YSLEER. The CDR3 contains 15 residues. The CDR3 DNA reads TGCGCCAGCAGCCAACTAGTGGACAGCATCTATGGCTACACCTTC. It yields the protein CASSQLVDSIYGYTF.

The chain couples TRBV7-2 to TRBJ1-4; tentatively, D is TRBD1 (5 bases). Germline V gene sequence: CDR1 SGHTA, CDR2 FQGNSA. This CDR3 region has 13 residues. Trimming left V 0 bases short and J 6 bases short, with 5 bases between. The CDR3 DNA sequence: TGTGCCAGCAGCTTAGCACAGGATGAAAAACTGTTTTTT. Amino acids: CASSLAQDEKLFF.

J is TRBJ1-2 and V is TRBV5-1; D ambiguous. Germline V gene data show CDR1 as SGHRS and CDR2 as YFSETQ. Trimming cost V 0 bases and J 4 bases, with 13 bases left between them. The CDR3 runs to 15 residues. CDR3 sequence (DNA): TGCGCCAGCAGCTTGGGGTTGCAGTCGGGCTATGGCTACACCTTC. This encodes CASSLGLQSGYGYTF.

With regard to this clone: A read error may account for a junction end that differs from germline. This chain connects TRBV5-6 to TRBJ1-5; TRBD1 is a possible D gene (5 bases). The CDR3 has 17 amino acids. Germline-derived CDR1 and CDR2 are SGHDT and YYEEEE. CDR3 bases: TGTGCCAGCAGCTGGTGGGGGGGGACTTTGGGCAACCAGCCCCAGCATTTT. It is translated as CASSWWGGTLGNQPQHF.

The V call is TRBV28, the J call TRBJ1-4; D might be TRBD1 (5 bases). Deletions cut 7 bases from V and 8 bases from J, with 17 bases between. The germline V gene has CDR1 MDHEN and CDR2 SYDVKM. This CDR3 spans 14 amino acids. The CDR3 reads CASTYGGRWEKLFF. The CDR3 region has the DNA TGTGCCAGCACCTACGGGGGAAGGTGGGAAAAACTGTTTTTT.

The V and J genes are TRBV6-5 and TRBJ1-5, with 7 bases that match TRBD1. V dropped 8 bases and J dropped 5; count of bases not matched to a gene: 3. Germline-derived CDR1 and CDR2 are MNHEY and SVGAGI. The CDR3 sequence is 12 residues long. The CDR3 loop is CASGDSHQPQHF. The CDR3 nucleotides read TGTGCCAGCGGGGACAGCCATCAGCCCCAGCATTTT.

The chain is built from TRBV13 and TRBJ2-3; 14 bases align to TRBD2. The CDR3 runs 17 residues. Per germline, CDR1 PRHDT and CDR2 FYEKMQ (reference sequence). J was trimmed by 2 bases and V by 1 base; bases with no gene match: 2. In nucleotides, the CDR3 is TGTGCCAGCAGCTTAGTGGGACTAGCGGGGGCCACAGATACGCAGTATTTT. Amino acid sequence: CASSLVGLAGATDTQYF. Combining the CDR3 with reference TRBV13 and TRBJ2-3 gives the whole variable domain AAGVIQSPRHLIKEKRETATLKCYPIPRHDTVYWYQQGPGQDPQFLISFYEKMQSDKGSIPDRFSAQQFSDYHSELNMSSLELGDSALYFCASSLVGLAGATDTQYFGPGTRLTVL.

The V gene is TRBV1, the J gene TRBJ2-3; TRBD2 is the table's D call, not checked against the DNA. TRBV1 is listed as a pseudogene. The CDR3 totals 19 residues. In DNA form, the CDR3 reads TGCACCAGCAGCCAAGTTACTAGCGGGGGGGCCATCGTCGCAGATACGCAGTATTTT. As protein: CTSSQVTSGGAIVADTQYF.

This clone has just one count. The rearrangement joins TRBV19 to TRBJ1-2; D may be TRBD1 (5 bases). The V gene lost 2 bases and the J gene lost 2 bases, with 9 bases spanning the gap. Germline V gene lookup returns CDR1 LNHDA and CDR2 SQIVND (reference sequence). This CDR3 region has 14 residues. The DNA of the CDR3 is TGTGCCAGTAGTATAATCGCAGGGAACTATGGCTACACCTTC. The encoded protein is CASSIIAGNYGYTF.

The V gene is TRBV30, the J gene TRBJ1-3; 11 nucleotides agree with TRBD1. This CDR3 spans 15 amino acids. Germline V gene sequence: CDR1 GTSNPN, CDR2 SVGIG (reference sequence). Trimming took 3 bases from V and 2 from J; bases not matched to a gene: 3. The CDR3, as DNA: TGTGCCTGGAGGGGACAGGGGGTAGCTGGAAACACCATATATTTT. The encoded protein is CAWRGQGVAGNTIYF.

The CDR3 coding sequence is TGTGCCAGCAGCACGGGACTAGCGGGCCAAGAGACCCAGTACTTC. Translated, it gives CASSTGLAGQETQYF. The rearrangement joins TRBV13 to TRBJ2-5, with TRBD2 identical over 12 bases. This CDR3 spans 15 amino acids. V dropped 5 bases and J dropped 1; count of bases not matched to a gene: 2. Germline V CDR1 and CDR2: PRHDT, FYEKMQ (reference sequence).

Here the CDR3 DNA reads TGTGCCAGCAGCGTAGACCCCGGGACTAGGGCCATGGAGCAGTACTTC. This translates into CASSVDPGTRAMEQYF. The chain carries TRBV9 and TRBJ2-7; 8 nucleotides agree with TRBD2. The CDR3 covers 16 residues. Germline lookup yields CDR1 SGDLS and CDR2 YYNGEE. Trimming took 0 bases from V and 7 from J; bases not matched to a gene: 12.

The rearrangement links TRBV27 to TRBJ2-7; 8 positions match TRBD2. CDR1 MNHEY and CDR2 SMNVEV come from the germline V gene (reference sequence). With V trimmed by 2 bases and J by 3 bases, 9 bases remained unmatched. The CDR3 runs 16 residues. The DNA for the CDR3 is TGTGCCAGCAGTTTACGTGCTGCGGGGGGCCTCTACGAGCAGTACTTC. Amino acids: CASSLRAAGGLYEQYF.

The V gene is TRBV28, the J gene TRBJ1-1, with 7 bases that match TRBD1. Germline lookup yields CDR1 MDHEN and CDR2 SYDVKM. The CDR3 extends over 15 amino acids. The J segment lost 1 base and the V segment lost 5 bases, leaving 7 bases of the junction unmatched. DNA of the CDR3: TGTGCCAGCAGTCTTCCCCGGACAGGGAACACTGAAGCTTTCTTT. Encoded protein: CASSLPRTGNTEAFF.

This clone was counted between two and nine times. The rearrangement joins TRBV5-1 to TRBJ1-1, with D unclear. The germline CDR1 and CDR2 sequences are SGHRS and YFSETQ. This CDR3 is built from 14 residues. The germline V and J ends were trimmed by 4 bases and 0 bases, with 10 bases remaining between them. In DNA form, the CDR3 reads TGCGCCAGCAGCATCTTTGACATGAACACTGAAGCTTTCTTT. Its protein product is CASSIFDMNTEAFF.

The CDR3 nucleotides are TGTGCCAGCAGCTTAACGGCCTACGAGCAGTACTTC. Its translation is CASSLTAYEQYF. The V gene is TRBV7-9, the J gene TRBJ2-7; D is ambiguous. The CDR3 is 12 amino acids. V lost 2 bases and J lost 2, with 4 bases in between. CDR1 and CDR2 from the germline V gene are SEHNR and FQNEAQ (reference sequence).

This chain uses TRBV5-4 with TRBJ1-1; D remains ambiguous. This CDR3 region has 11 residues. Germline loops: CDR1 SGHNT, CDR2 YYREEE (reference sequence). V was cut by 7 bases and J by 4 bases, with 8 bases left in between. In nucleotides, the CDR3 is TGTGCCAGCCGTAGTGGCACTGAAGCTTTCTTT. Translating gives CASRSGTEAFF.

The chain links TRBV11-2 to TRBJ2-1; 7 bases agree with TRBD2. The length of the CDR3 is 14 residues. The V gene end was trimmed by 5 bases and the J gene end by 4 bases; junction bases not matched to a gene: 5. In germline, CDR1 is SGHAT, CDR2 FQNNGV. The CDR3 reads CASSQSGDYNEQFF. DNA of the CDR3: TGTGCCAGCAGCCAAAGCGGGGATTACAATGAGCAGTTCTTC. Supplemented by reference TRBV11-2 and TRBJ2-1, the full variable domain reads EAGVAQSPRYKIIEKRQSVAFWCNPISGHATLYWYQQILGQGPKLLIQFQNNGVVDDSQLPKDRFSAERLKGVDSTLKIQPAKLEDSAVYLCASSQSGDYNEQFFGPGTRLTVL.

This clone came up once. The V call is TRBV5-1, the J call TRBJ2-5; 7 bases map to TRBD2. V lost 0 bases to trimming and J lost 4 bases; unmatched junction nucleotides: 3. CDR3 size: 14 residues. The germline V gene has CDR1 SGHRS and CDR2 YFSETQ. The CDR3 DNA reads TGCGCCAGCAGCTTGGGAGGGGAGGGAGAGACCCAGTACTTC. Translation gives CASSLGGEGETQYF.

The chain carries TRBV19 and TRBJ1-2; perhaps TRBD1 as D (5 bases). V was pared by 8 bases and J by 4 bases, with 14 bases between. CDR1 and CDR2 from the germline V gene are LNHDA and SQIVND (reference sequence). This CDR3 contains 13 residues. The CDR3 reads CASGAQRGYGYTF. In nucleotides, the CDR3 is TGTGCCAGTGGGGCGCAGCGGGGCTATGGCTACACCTTC.

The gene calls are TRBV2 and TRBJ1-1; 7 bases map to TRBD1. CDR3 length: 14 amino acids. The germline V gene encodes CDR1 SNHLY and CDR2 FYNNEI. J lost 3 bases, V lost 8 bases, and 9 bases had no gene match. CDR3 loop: CASAGDSGDTEAFF. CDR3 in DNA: TGTGCCAGCGCAGGGGACAGTGGGGACACTGAAGCTTTCTTT.

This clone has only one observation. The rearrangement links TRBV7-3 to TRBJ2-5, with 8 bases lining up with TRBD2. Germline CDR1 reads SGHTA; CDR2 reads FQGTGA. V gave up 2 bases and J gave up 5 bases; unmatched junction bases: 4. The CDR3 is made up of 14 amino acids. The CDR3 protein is CASSLVSGGETQYF. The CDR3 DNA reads TGTGCCAGCAGCTTAGTTTCGGGAGGGGAGACCCAGTACTTC.

This chain's CDR3 is CASSLGGYGYTF. The CDR3 nucleotides are TGTGCCAGCAGTTTGGGGGGCTATGGCTACACCTTC. The chain links TRBV28 to TRBJ1-2; possible D gene TRBD1, 5 bases. This CDR3 is 12 amino acids long. Trimming pared 3 bases from V and 4 bases from J, leaving 6 bases between. Germline lookup yields CDR1 MDHEN and CDR2 SYDVKM.

The CDR3 sequence is CASSPQTSGVFLGTQYF. The CDR3 DNA reads as TGTGCCAGCAGCCCACAGACTAGCGGGGTCTTCTTGGGGACCCAGTACTTC. This sequence joins TRBV4-2 and TRBJ2-5, with TRBD2 identical over 11 bases. CDR1 and CDR2 (germline): LGHNA, YNFKEQ. The V gene end was trimmed by 4 bases and the J gene end by 7 bases; junction bases not matched to a gene: 14. The CDR3 length is 17 residues.

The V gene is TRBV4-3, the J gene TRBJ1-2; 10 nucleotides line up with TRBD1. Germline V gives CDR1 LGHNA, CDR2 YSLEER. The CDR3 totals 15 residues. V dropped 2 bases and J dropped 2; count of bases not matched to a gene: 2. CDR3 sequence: CASSQRTGGNYGYTF. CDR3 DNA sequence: TGCGCCAGCAGCCAAAGGACAGGGGGGAACTATGGCTACACCTTC.

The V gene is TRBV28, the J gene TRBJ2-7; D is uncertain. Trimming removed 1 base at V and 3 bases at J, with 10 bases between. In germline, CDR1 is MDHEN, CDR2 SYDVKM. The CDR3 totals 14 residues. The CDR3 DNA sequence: TGTGCCAGCAGTTTATTGGCAGGCTACTACGAGCAGTACTTC. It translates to CASSLLAGYYEQYF.